This TCR beta chain was found in a study of OX40 agonist ivuxolimab in advanced cancers. Study details: Patients took ivuxolimab, an agonistic anti-OX40 (CD134) antibody. Three patients responded partially, comprising one with hepatocellular carcinoma and two with cutaneous melanoma. A diagnosis of hepatocellular carcinoma, melanoma, renal cell or head and neck cancer was present in dose-escalation patients.

This clone was seen a few times. This CDR3 has 13 amino acids. Deletions cut 5 bases from V and 2 bases from J, with 9 bases between. Germline assignment: CDR1 SGHVS and CDR2 FNYEAQ. Libraries were prepared by immunoSEQ multiplex PCR; TCRdb keeps only in-frame clonotypes and omits some of them. The sample shows 35,000 to 45,000 clones, approximately 86% of them seen only once. This chain links TRBV7-6 with TRBJ1-1; the D is unclear. The sample consisted of CD4+ or CD8+ T cells sorted from blood, taken in a trial of the OX40 agonist ivuxolimab. The sequence came from an adult with an advanced solid tumor such as melanoma, head and neck, liver or kidney cancer. CDR3 sequence (DNA): TGTGCCAGCAGCCCGACGGGCAACACTGAAGCTTTCTTT. Amino acids: CASSPTGNTEAFF.